This T cell receptor beta chain was recorded in a study of blood T cell repertoires in COVID-19. Overall study context: Sites across the United States, Italy and Spain contributed samples from acute and convalescent COVID-19. From T cells, B-cell-depleted T cells, or PBMCs came the material, which was cDNA or gDNA.

In the original workflow: How many nucleated cells were present was estimated from reference gene primer amplification. TCRdb keeps only in-frame clones here, not all; method: immunoSEQ multiplex PCR. The V and J calls and clone size were taken over from that table, and D and trimming were inferred from the DNA. The table records around 80,000 clones, over 65% of them present only once. The V end was cut by 6 bases, the J end by 8 bases, with 24 bases between. The CDR3 length is 16 residues. Germline V gene data show CDR1 as SGHTA and CDR2 as FQGNSA. This chain links TRBV7-2 with TRBJ2-3, with D possibly TRBD1 on 6 matching bases. The sequence was collected from a man aged 50 to 59 with active or convalescent COVID-19. The sample was peripheral blood. CDR3 loop: CASSPRRDNRLGTQYF. The CDR3 DNA follows: TGTGCCAGCAGTCCACGCCGGGACAACCGTTTGGGTACGCAGTATTTT.